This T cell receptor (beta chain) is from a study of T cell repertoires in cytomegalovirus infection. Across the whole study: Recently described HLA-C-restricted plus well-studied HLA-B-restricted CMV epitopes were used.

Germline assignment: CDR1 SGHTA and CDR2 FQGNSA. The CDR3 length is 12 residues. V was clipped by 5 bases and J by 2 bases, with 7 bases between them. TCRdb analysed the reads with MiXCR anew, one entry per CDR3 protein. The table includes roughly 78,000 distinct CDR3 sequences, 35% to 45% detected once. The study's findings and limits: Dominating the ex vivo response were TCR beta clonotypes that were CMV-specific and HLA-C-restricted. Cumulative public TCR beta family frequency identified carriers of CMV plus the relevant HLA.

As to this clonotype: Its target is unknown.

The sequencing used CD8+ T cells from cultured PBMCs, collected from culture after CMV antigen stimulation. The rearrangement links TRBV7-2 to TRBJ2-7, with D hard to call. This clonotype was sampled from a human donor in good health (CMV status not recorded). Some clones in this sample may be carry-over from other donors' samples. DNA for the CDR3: TGTGCCAGCAGCATCGGACCCTACGAGCAGTACTTC. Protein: CASSIGPYEQYF.